The clone carrying this T cell receptor beta chain was found once. This record belongs to a study of radiation and T cells in renal cell carcinoma. Stated treatment: treatment-naive control, cytoreductive nephrectomy. Repertoires were generated with immunoSEQ multiplex PCR, while TCRdb's copy carries only in-frame clones and drops some. The table lists more than 10,000 clones, about 65% of them singletons, with around 20% in the top ten. This CDR3 has 17 residues. The V and J ends lost 4 bases and 6 bases, in that order; junction bases with no gene match: 13. Germline V gene sequence: CDR1 KGHSH, CDR2 LQKENI.

The chain recombines TRBV18 with TRBJ1-1; the match to TRBD1 covers 11 bases. The sample was tumor tissue, taken from a patient whose treatment was nephrectomy without radiotherapy. This TCR was recovered from a woman aged 80 or over with renal cell carcinoma. CDR3 in amino acids: CASSREQLGTGGSEAFF. The CDR3 DNA follows: TGTGCCAGCTCACGGGAACAACTCGGGACAGGGGGGTCTGAAGCTTTCTTT. Combining the CDR3 with reference TRBV18 and TRBJ1-1 gives the whole variable domain NAGVMQNPRHLVRRRGQEARLRCSPMKGHSHVYWYRQLPEEGLKFMVYLQKENIIDESGMPKERFSAEFPKEGPSILRIQQVVRGDSAAYFCASSREQLGTGGSEAFFGQGTRLTVV.